This passage covers 25 T cell receptor beta chains from one sample sequenced in a study of blood T cells in healthy people across ages. Primed by a sample-barcoded 5' primer and a J-beta primer mix, a second PCR proceeded for 7 to 11 cycles. A single record per CDR3 protein comes from TCRdb applying MiXCR to the 5' RACE reads. Of more than 1.4 million distinct CDR3 sequences in the sample, approximately 42% were seen once. Sequencing was done on a sample of blood. Source of these receptors: a woman between 18 and 29 years old in good health.

In its sample, this clonotype was seen many times. The rearrangement uses TRBV12-3 or TRBV12-4 and TRBJ2-5; D is possibly TRBD2 (6 bases). V dropped 2 bases and J dropped 0 bases, with 10 bases sitting between them. This CDR3 region has 15 residues. The CDR3 is CASSLPTRDQETQYF. The CDR3 nucleotides are TGTGCCAGCAGTTTACCGACTAGGGACCAAGAGACCCAGTACTTC.

This clonotype was observed a few times. V and J are TRBV6-1 and TRBJ2-1; 9 bases line up with TRBD2. Germline CDR1 is MNHNS and CDR2 is SASEGT. J was trimmed by 1 base and V by 6 bases; bases with no gene match: 13. The CDR3 is made up of 18 amino acids. CDR3 region: CASRRGLAGPGSYNEQFF. DNA for the CDR3: TGTGCCAGCAGGAGGGGGCTAGCGGGACCCGGGTCCTACAATGAGCAGTTCTTC.

This sequence joins TRBV14 and TRBJ2-5; 8 bases align to TRBD2. J lost 2 bases, V lost 1 base, and 3 bases had no gene match. Germline-derived CDR1 and CDR2 are SGHDN and FVKESK. The CDR3 length is 15 residues. The CDR3: CASSQGGRRQETQYF. The CDR3 DNA reads TGTGCCAGCAGCCAAGGCGGGAGGAGACAAGAGACCCAGTACTTC.

This clonotype was recorded a few times. The chain couples TRBV18 to TRBJ1-4, with D possibly matching TRBD1 (5 bases). V gave up 6 bases and J gave up 8 bases, with 19 bases separating them. The CDR3 sequence is 15 residues long. Germline-derived CDR1 and CDR2 are KGHSH and LQKENI. CDR3 region: CASSNTGTDGEKLFF. CDR3 nucleotide sequence: TGTGCCAGCTCCAACACCGGGACCGACGGGGAAAAACTGTTTTTT.

To note about this clonotype: Since a much larger clone is just one base distant, this may be a read error. This rearrangement joins TRBV29-1 to TRBJ2-5, with D possibly matching TRBD1 (6 bases). This CDR3 contains 14 residues. Germline V gene lookup returns CDR1 SQVTM and CDR2 ANQGSEA. V shed 3 bases and J shed 11 bases, with 22 bases lying between them. The CDR3 region has the DNA TGCAGCGTTGAGGGGGCTAACTCCTACAATGAGCAGTACTTC. Amino acid sequence: CSVEGANSYNEQYF.

This clonotype came up once. A read error may produce the germline difference seen at one junction end. The chain is built from TRBV24-1 and TRBJ1-2; 7 bases agree with TRBD1. Germline V lookup: CDR1 KGHDR, CDR2 SFDVKD. This CDR3 region has 13 residues. CDR3 sequence (DNA): TGTGCCACCAGTGATGGGACAGTCGGCGGCTGCACCTTC. The encoded protein is CATSDGTVGGCTF.

The count of this clonotype is one. The gene calls are TRBV9 and TRBJ2-3; 8 bases map to TRBD2. The CDR3 sequence is 13 residues long. Germline V CDR1 and CDR2: SGDLS, YYNGEE. The V and J ends lost 4 bases and 6 bases, in that order; junction bases with no gene match: 4. DNA for the CDR3: TGTGCCAGCAGCACTAGCGGAATGGATACGCAGTATTTT. Its translation: CASSTSGMDTQYF.

The chain recombines TRBV20-1 with TRBJ1-4; TRBD1 matches 9 bases. CDR3 length: 16 amino acids. Germline lookup yields CDR1 DFQATT and CDR2 SNEGSKA (reference sequence). Trimming at V came to 6 bases and at J to 3 bases, leaving 11 bases not matched to a gene. Here the CDR3 DNA reads TGCAGTGCCACCGGGACAGGGACCCTCGCTAATGAAAAACTGTTTTTT. It is translated as CSATGTGTLANEKLFF.

Concerning this clonotype itself: An end of the junction does not agree with germline; a read error may underlie this. V is TRBV27 and J is TRBJ1-2; D possibly corresponds to TRBD1 (5 bases). The CDR3 totals 14 residues. Germline V gives CDR1 MNHEY, CDR2 SMNVEV (reference sequence). The CDR3 protein is CARSRSPGGAGYTF. The CDR3 DNA follows: TGTGCCCGCAGTCGCTCCCCCGGAGGGGCTGGCTACACCTTC.

This clonotype was seen many times. J is TRBJ2-3 and V is TRBV20-1; the D is unclear. The CDR3 length is 11 residues. Trimming cost V 3 bases and J 2 bases, with 3 bases left between them. Germline V gives CDR1 DFQATT, CDR2 SNEGSKA (reference sequence). The CDR3 protein is CSARFTDTQYF. CDR3 coding DNA: TGCAGTGCTAGGTTCACAGATACGCAGTATTTT.

The chain employs TRBV10-3 and TRBJ2-7; 7 bases are shared with TRBD1. V lost 6 bases to trimming and J lost 7 bases; unmatched junction nucleotides: 18. Germline lookup yields CDR1 ENHRY and CDR2 SYGVKD. This CDR3 contains 16 residues. CDR3 DNA sequence: TGTGCCATCAGAGGGGGCCAGCGGAACTCCTACAATGAGCAGTACTTC. This codes for CAIRGGQRNSYNEQYF.

In its sample, this clonotype was seen a few times. The J gene is TRBJ2-1, the V gene TRBV6-6; D is unresolved. V gave up 0 bases and J gave up 5 bases, with 11 bases separating them. The CDR3 extends over 15 amino acids. From germline, CDR1 is MNHNY and CDR2 SVGAGI (reference sequence). Written as DNA, the CDR3 is TGTGCCAGCAGTTACTCCGCGCGGACGAACAATGAGCAGTTCTTC. Protein: CASSYSARTNNEQFF.

This clonotype was picked up a small number of times. This chain connects TRBV4-1 to TRBJ1-2; 7 nucleotides match TRBD1. Germline V lookup: CDR1 MGHRA, CDR2 YSYEKL. Trimming removed 0 bases from V and 8 bases from J; junction bases left unmatched: 9. The CDR3 spans 15 residues. CDR3 nucleotides: TGCGCCAGCAGCCAAGATCCAACAGGGGTCGACGGCTACACCTTC. It yields the protein CASSQDPTGVDGYTF.

Points on this clonotype: An end of the junction differs from the germline gene, which may be a read error. The chain joins TRBV12-3 or TRBV12-4 to TRBJ1-2; tentatively, D is TRBD1 (5 bases). CDR3 length: 15 residues. CDR3 loop: CTSSPTRGPNYGYTF. The CDR3, as DNA: TGTACCAGCAGCCCCACGCGGGGACCGAACTATGGCTACACCTTC.

This chain joins TRBV11-2 and TRBJ2-3, with 8 bases identical to TRBD2. CDR1 is SGHAT and CDR2 is FQNNGV in the germline V gene. This CDR3 region has 17 residues. The ends lost 1 base at V and 2 bases at J; junction bases unmatched: 8. The CDR3 sequence: CASSLGRLALNTDTQYF. CDR3 sequence (DNA): TGTGCCAGCAGCTTAGGTCGACTAGCGCTAAACACAGATACGCAGTATTTT.

This chain joins TRBV28 and TRBJ2-5, with 7 bases matching TRBD1. The germline CDR1 and CDR2 sequences are MDHEN and SYDVKM. The CDR3 runs 14 residues. V trimming: 6 bases; J trimming: 10 bases; junction bases outside the gene matches: 14. CDR3 sequence: CASRATGLYVDQYF. As DNA, the CDR3 is TGTGCCAGCAGGGCGACAGGGTTGTATGTTGACCAGTACTTC. Supplemented by reference TRBV28 and TRBJ2-5, the full variable domain reads DVKVTQSSRYLVKRTGEKVFLECVQDMDHENMFWYRQDPGLGLRLIYFSYDVKMKEKGDIPEGYSVSREKKERFSLILESASTNQTSMYLCASRATGLYVDQYFGPGTRLLVL.

The chain couples TRBV5-1 to TRBJ2-7; 11 positions match TRBD2. Germline V gene sequence: CDR1 SGHRS, CDR2 YFSETQ. CDR3 length: 19 residues. With 1 base clipped from V and 2 bases from J, the junction kept 14 bases outside the gene matches. The CDR3 nucleotides read TGCGCCAGCAGCTTGCCAGAAAACAAATTACTAGCGGGGGCCTACGAGCAGTACTTC. Its protein product is CASSLPENKLLAGAYEQYF.

V gene TRBV21-1 combines with J gene TRBJ2-3; the tabulated D call, TRBD2, remains unverified against the DNA. TRBV21-1 is classified as a pseudogene. The CDR3 is made up of 16 amino acids. The DNA for the CDR3 is TGTGCCAGCAGCCGCATGGAGCGGGAGAGTGTGGATACGCAGTATTTT. Amino acid sequence: CASSRMERESVDTQYF.

This clonotype was seen a few times. The chain is built from TRBV2 and TRBJ2-7; D unclear. This CDR3 is built from 14 residues. Per germline, CDR1 SNHLY and CDR2 FYNNEI. The ends were cut back, 1 base at V and 0 bases at J, with 7 bases in the middle. The CDR3 here is CASSEGRTSYEQYF. DNA of the CDR3: TGTGCCAGCAGTGAAGGTCGGACCTCCTACGAGCAGTACTTC.

This clonotype turned up a few times. V and J are TRBV7-9 and TRBJ2-4; 7 bases match TRBD2. The CDR3 loop spans 15 amino acids. Germline V gene sequence: CDR1 SEHNR, CDR2 FQNEAQ (reference sequence). Trimming removed 5 bases from V and 8 bases from J; junction bases left unmatched: 12. The CDR3 coding sequence is TGTGCCAGCAGCCAAACGAGGACTGGGGGGGACATTCAGTACTTC. As protein: CASSQTRTGGDIQYF. The full variable domain, with the rest looked up from reference TRBV7-9 and TRBJ2-4, is DTGVSQNPRHKITKRGQNVTFRCDPISEHNRLYWYRQTLGQGPEFLTYFQNEAQLEKSRLLSDRFSAERPKGSFSTLEIQRTEQGDSAMYLCASSQTRTGGDIQYFGAGTRLSVL.

The V and J genes are TRBV27 and TRBJ2-1; TRBD2 matches at 8 bases. Germline loops: CDR1 MNHEY, CDR2 SMNVEV (reference sequence). The CDR3 runs to 17 residues. V dropped 5 bases and J dropped 2; count of bases not matched to a gene: 11. CDR3 protein: CASSPGGAGVAYNEQFF. In DNA form, the CDR3 reads TGTGCCAGCAGTCCCGGGGGAGCGGGAGTGGCCTACAATGAGCAGTTCTTC.

This clonotype was recorded a few times. The chain couples TRBV5-1 to TRBJ2-5; D is unclear. This CDR3 has 14 residues. CDR1 and CDR2 (germline): SGHRS, YFSETQ. The germline V and J ends were trimmed by 0 bases and 2 bases, with 8 bases remaining between them. DNA of the CDR3: TGCGCCAGCAGCTTGGGTGAAGGGCAAGAGACCCAGTACTTC. Protein sequence: CASSLGEGQETQYF.

The V gene is TRBV6-1, the J gene TRBJ2-7; 9 bases map to TRBD2. V lost 4 bases and J lost 3; bases outside the gene matches: 4. The CDR3 sequence is 14 residues long. Germline values: CDR1 MNHNS, CDR2 SASEGT. DNA for the CDR3: TGTGCCAGCAGTGCGCTAGCGGGGAGCTACGAGCAGTACTTC. This gives the protein CASSALAGSYEQYF.

Details on this clonotype: One end of the junction fails to match germline, which may point to a read error. The chain links TRBV5-1 to TRBJ2-3, with D possibly TRBD2 on 5 matching bases. This CDR3 is 16 amino acids long. Germline V gives CDR1 SGHRS, CDR2 YFSETQ. CDR3 region: CASRLAPGLRTDTQYF. The CDR3 DNA reads TGCGCCAGCAGATTGGCCCCCGGACTTCGCACAGATACGCAGTATTTT.

This clonotype was seen at least ten times. The rearrangement joins TRBV19 to TRBJ2-7; D uncertain. Between the trimmed V and J ends, which lost 5 bases and 6 bases, there was a span of 14 bases. The CDR3 consists of 13 residues. The germline CDR1 and CDR2 sequences are LNHDA and SQIVND (reference sequence). The CDR3 nucleotides read TGTGCCAGTAGTTTGGGGTTCAATGTCGAGCAGTACTTC. Amino acid sequence: CASSLGFNVEQYF.